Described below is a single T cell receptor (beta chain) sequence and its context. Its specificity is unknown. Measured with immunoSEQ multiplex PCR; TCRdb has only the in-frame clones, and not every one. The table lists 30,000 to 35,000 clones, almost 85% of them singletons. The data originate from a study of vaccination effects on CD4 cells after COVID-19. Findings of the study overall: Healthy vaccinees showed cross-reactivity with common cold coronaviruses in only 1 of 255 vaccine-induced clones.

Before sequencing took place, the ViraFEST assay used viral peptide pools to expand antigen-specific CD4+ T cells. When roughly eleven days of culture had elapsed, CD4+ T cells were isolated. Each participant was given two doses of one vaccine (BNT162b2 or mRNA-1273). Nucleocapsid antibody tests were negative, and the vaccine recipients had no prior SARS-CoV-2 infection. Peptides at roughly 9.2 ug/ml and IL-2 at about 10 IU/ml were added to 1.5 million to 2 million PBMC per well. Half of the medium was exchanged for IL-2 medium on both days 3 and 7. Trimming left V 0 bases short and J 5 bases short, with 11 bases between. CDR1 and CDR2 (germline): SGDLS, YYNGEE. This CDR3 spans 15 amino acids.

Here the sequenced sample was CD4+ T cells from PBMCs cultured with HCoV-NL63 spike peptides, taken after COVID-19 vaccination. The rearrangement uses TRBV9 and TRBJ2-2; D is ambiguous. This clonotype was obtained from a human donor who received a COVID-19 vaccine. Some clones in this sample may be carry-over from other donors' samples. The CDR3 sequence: CASSVVVSRTGELFF. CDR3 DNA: TGTGCCAGCAGCGTAGTGGTGTCCAGAACCGGGGAGCTGTTTTTT.